This T cell receptor (beta chain) appears in the sequencing data of a study of T cell responses to AZD1222 COVID-19 vaccine. Combined were second doses at about 4 or about 12 weeks. Germline CDR1 is PRHDT and CDR2 is FYEKMQ (reference sequence). The CDR3 extends over 14 amino acids. The V end lost 3 bases, the J end lost 0 bases, and 8 bases lay between the germline ends. Study observations and caveats: Possibly, clonal diversity was underestimated; donors were largely white British and included more females. CD4 TCRs associated with vaccination spanned spike, dominating at 160-218 and 743-854.

Clones were sequenced by immunoSEQ multiplex PCR, and TCRdb holds only the in-frame ones, with some missing. This table holds over 110,000 clones, 92% found once. As for this clone: Its specificity is not known.

Sequences were derived from peripheral blood, sampled 28 days after the second AZD1222 dose. This chain uses TRBV13 with TRBJ1-1; no firm D call. The sequence came from an adult who received the AZD1222 COVID-19 vaccine. The CDR3 here is CASSFWQVNTEAFF. CDR3 DNA sequence: TGTGCCAGCAGCTTTTGGCAGGTGAACACTGAAGCTTTCTTT.